This is a list of T cell receptor beta chains from one sample in a study of blood T cell repertoires in COVID-19. TCRdb keeps only in-frame clones here, not all; method: immunoSEQ multiplex PCR. The sample contains about 180,000 clones, under 85% of which appear only once. Sequencing was carried out using peripheral blood. The receptor source for this set is a woman in her seventies with COVID-19, enrolled during active disease. The CDR3 runs from the conserved cysteine through the conserved F or W. Fields, in order: D gene, V gene, J gene, clone size, CDR3 DNA, CDR3 protein. The D gene is left open where the match is weak. Where a row states a size, it is once, few, many or the class of an expanded clone; other rows omit it.

d_call: NA
v_call: TRBV7-8
j_call: TRBJ2-7
clone_size: NA
cdr3_nt: TGTGCCAGCAGCTTAAAGGGGGATAGCGAGCAGTACTTC
cdr3_aa: CASSLKGDSEQYF

d_call: TRBD2
v_call: TRBV7-2
j_call: TRBJ2-5
clone_size: NA
cdr3_nt: TGTGCCAGCAGCTTAGGGCTAGGGGTGCTAGCGGGTCGGGAGACCCAGTACTTC
cdr3_aa: CASSLGLGVLAGRETQYF

d_call: TRBD2
v_call: TRBV7-6
j_call: TRBJ2-5
clone_size: NA
cdr3_nt: TGTGCCAGCAGCTTAGTGTCTAGCGGGAGCGGGGAGACCCAGTACTTC
cdr3_aa: CASSLVSSGSGETQYF

d_call: NA
v_call: TRBV5-4
j_call: TRBJ1-2
clone_size: NA
cdr3_nt: TGTGCCAGCAGCAGCTTAACGAGAGAATATGGCTACACCTTC
cdr3_aa: CASSSLTREYGYTF

d_call: TRBD2
v_call: TRBV5-4
j_call: TRBJ2-1
clone_size: NA
cdr3_nt: TGTGCCAGCAGCTTGGAGCGGGAGGCTTTCTTC
cdr3_aa: CASSLEREAFF

d_call: TRBD1
v_call: TRBV11-3
j_call: TRBJ2-5
clone_size: NA
cdr3_nt: TGTGCCAGCAGCTTATCGGTCGGGACAGGGTATCAGGAGACCCAGTACTTC
cdr3_aa: CASSLSVGTGYQETQYF

d_call: TRBD1
v_call: TRBV18
j_call: TRBJ1-6
clone_size: NA
cdr3_nt: TGTGCCAGCTCACCACCGAACAGGGGTAGGGATTCACCCCTCCACTTT
cdr3_aa: CASSPPNRGRDSPLHF

d_call: NA
v_call: TRBV6-6
j_call: TRBJ1-3
clone_size: NA
cdr3_nt: TGTGCCAGCAGTTTCCAGGGGTCTGGAAACACCATATATTTT
cdr3_aa: CASSFQGSGNTIYF

d_call: TRBD1
v_call: TRBV5-1
j_call: TRBJ2-4
clone_size: NA
cdr3_nt: TGCGCCAGCAGCTCAGGACAGGGGTCAAACATTCAGTACTTC
cdr3_aa: CASSSGQGSNIQYF

d_call: NA
v_call: TRBV2
j_call: TRBJ2-7
clone_size: NA
cdr3_nt: TGTGCCAGCAGGGTAGCGGCCAAGGGCGAGCAGTACTTC
cdr3_aa: CASRVAAKGEQYF

d_call: TRBD1
v_call: TRBV12-3/TRBV12-4
j_call: TRBJ2-2
clone_size: NA
cdr3_nt: TGTGCCTGCAGACAGGGGCAAGTCGGGGAGCTGTTTTTT
cdr3_aa: CACRQGQVGELFF

d_call: TRBD1
v_call: TRBV7-6
j_call: TRBJ1-5
clone_size: NA
cdr3_nt: TGTGCCAGCAGCCTCGGGACAGGGGGGATTCAGCCCCAGCATTTT
cdr3_aa: CASSLGTGGIQPQHF

d_call: TRBD2
v_call: TRBV19
j_call: TRBJ2-3
clone_size: NA
cdr3_nt: TGTGCCAGTAGTTCTTTGGGAGGGACAGATACGCAGTATTTT
cdr3_aa: CASSSLGGTDTQYF

d_call: TRBD2
v_call: TRBV7-9
j_call: TRBJ2-1
clone_size: NA
cdr3_nt: TGTGCCAGCAGCTTACCTACTAGCGGGAGGGCCGGTGAGCAGTTCTTC
cdr3_aa: CASSLPTSGRAGEQFF

d_call: TRBD2
v_call: TRBV14
j_call: TRBJ2-5
clone_size: NA
cdr3_nt: TGTGCCAGCAGCCAAGCCTCCAAACTACTACTAGCGGGAGTGGAGACCCAGTACTTC
cdr3_aa: CASSQASKLLLAGVETQYF

d_call: NA
v_call: TRBV10-3
j_call: TRBJ2-7
clone_size: few
cdr3_nt: TGTGCCATCAGTGGAGGTAATAATAGGGGCTACGAGCAGTACTTC
cdr3_aa: CAISGGNNRGYEQYF

d_call: NA
v_call: TRBV10-3
j_call: TRBJ1-2
clone_size: NA
cdr3_nt: TGTGCCATTGGGGTCGGGATTGGCTACACCTTC
cdr3_aa: CAIGVGIGYTF

d_call: TRBD2
v_call: TRBV9
j_call: TRBJ2-1
clone_size: NA
cdr3_nt: TGTGCCAGCAGCATACTAGCGGGAGGGCCGAACAATGAGCAGTTCTTC
cdr3_aa: CASSILAGGPNNEQFF

d_call: NA
v_call: TRBV7-8
j_call: TRBJ1-6
clone_size: once
cdr3_nt: TGTGCCAGCAGCTTAGCCAGGGAGGGGCCCGCTTCACCCCTCCACTTT
cdr3_aa: CASSLAREGPASPLHF

d_call: TRBD2
v_call: TRBV9
j_call: TRBJ2-6
clone_size: NA
cdr3_nt: TGTGCCAGCAGCGTAGTCAAGCTAGCGGGGGCTGGGGCCAACGTCCTGACTTTC
cdr3_aa: CASSVVKLAGAGANVLTF

d_call: TRBD1
v_call: TRBV28
j_call: TRBJ1-4
clone_size: once
cdr3_nt: TGTGCCAGCAGTTTGGAGACACAGGGGAACCGGGAAAAACTGTTTTTT
cdr3_aa: CASSLETQGNREKLFF

d_call: TRBD2
v_call: TRBV9
j_call: TRBJ2-1
clone_size: NA
cdr3_nt: TGTGCCAGCAGCGGTAGTCTAGCGGGAGAGTTGAATGAGCAGTTCTTC
cdr3_aa: CASSGSLAGELNEQFF

d_call: NA
v_call: TRBV24-1
j_call: TRBJ2-3
clone_size: NA
cdr3_nt: TGTGCCACCAGTGTAGGCAAGCGAGATACGCAGTATTTT
cdr3_aa: CATSVGKRDTQYF

d_call: NA
v_call: TRBV28
j_call: TRBJ1-1
clone_size: once
cdr3_nt: TGTGCCAGCAGGAAGTCAGGCGGCGGGGCTTTCTTT
cdr3_aa: CASRKSGGGAFF

d_call: TRBD2
v_call: TRBV7-2
j_call: TRBJ2-3
clone_size: NA
cdr3_nt: TGTGCCAGCAGCTTCCTAAGGGAGGGTACGCAGTATTTT
cdr3_aa: CASSFLREGTQYF

d_call: NA
v_call: TRBV30
j_call: TRBJ2-7
clone_size: NA
cdr3_nt: TGTGCCTGGAGTCGGGCCTACGAGCAGTACTTC
cdr3_aa: CAWSRAYEQYF

d_call: NA
v_call: TRBV7-2
j_call: TRBJ2-1
clone_size: NA
cdr3_nt: TGTGCCAGCAGCTTATTGAGCGGCTCCTACAATGAGCAGTTCTTC
cdr3_aa: CASSLLSGSYNEQFF

d_call: NA
v_call: TRBV7-2
j_call: TRBJ1-1
clone_size: NA
cdr3_nt: TGTGCCAGCAGCTTAATGCGGAACACTGAAGCTTTCTTT
cdr3_aa: CASSLMRNTEAFF

d_call: NA
v_call: TRBV19
j_call: TRBJ1-1
clone_size: NA
cdr3_nt: TGTGCCAGTAGTATAGCAGGGGCCCAGAACACTGAAGCTTTCTTT
cdr3_aa: CASSIAGAQNTEAFF

d_call: TRBD2
v_call: TRBV19
j_call: TRBJ2-1
clone_size: NA
cdr3_nt: TGTGCCAGTAAGGTCGGGACTACCTCCCGGGGTGAGCAGTTCTTC
cdr3_aa: CASKVGTTSRGEQFF

d_call: TRBD2
v_call: TRBV7-9
j_call: TRBJ2-3
clone_size: NA
cdr3_nt: TGTGCCAGCAGCCTTAGCGGGCTGGCTGATACGCAGTATTTT
cdr3_aa: CASSLSGLADTQYF

d_call: TRBD2
v_call: TRBV11-3
j_call: TRBJ2-6
clone_size: NA
cdr3_nt: TGTGCCAGCAGCACGGGGGGGACCGGGGCCAACGTCCTGACTTTC
cdr3_aa: CASSTGGTGANVLTF

d_call: NA
v_call: TRBV30
j_call: TRBJ1-1
clone_size: NA
cdr3_nt: TGTGCCTGGTGTCCCCAAAGTAGCACGGAAGCTTTCTTT
cdr3_aa: CAWCPQSSTEAFF

d_call: NA
v_call: TRBV24-1
j_call: TRBJ2-1
clone_size: NA
cdr3_nt: TGTGCCACCAGTGATCCCGATACTAGCTCCTACAATGAGCAGTTCTTC
cdr3_aa: CATSDPDTSSYNEQFF

d_call: TRBD2
v_call: TRBV24-1
j_call: TRBJ2-1
clone_size: NA
cdr3_nt: TGTGCCACCAGTGATTTAAGGACTAGCGGAAACAATGAGCAGTTCTTC
cdr3_aa: CATSDLRTSGNNEQFF

d_call: TRBD2
v_call: TRBV12-3/TRBV12-4
j_call: TRBJ2-3
clone_size: NA
cdr3_nt: TGTGCCGGACATAGCGGGAGTACAGATACGCAGTATTTT
cdr3_aa: CAGHSGSTDTQYF

d_call: TRBD1
v_call: TRBV7-2
j_call: TRBJ1-2
clone_size: once
cdr3_nt: TGTGCCAGCAGCTTGGCCAGGGGGAAGGGTGGCTACACCTTC
cdr3_aa: CASSLARGKGGYTF

d_call: TRBD1
v_call: TRBV27
j_call: TRBJ1-2
clone_size: NA
cdr3_nt: TGTGCCAGCAGTTTTAACCGGGACAGGGGTTCTAACTATGGCTACACCTTC
cdr3_aa: CASSFNRDRGSNYGYTF

d_call: NA
v_call: TRBV9
j_call: TRBJ2-2
clone_size: NA
cdr3_nt: TGTGCCAGCAGCGTAGGACTAGGGAACACCGGGGAGCTGTTTTTT
cdr3_aa: CASSVGLGNTGELFF

d_call: TRBD1
v_call: TRBV6-6
j_call: TRBJ2-7
clone_size: NA
cdr3_nt: TGTGCCAGCAGACCCGGACAGGCCTACGAGCAGTACTTC
cdr3_aa: CASRPGQAYEQYF

d_call: NA
v_call: TRBV6-5
j_call: TRBJ1-2
clone_size: NA
cdr3_nt: TGTGCCAGCTCGGCAGGTGCCCCGATTTACTATGGCTACACCTTC
cdr3_aa: CASSAGAPIYYGYTF

d_call: TRBD1
v_call: TRBV7-2
j_call: TRBJ2-5
clone_size: NA
cdr3_nt: TGTGCCAGCAGCGCCGACAGGGGCCCAGGGGCCCAGTACTTC
cdr3_aa: CASSADRGPGAQYF

d_call: NA
v_call: TRBV20-1
j_call: TRBJ2-1
clone_size: NA
cdr3_nt: TGCAGTGCTAGTCCAGCGGATTCCTACAATGAGCAGTTCTTC
cdr3_aa: CSASPADSYNEQFF

d_call: TRBD1
v_call: TRBV11-2
j_call: TRBJ1-1
clone_size: NA
cdr3_nt: TGTGCCAGCAGCTACGGACAGGTAATGAACACTGAAGCTTTCTTT
cdr3_aa: CASSYGQVMNTEAFF

d_call: NA
v_call: TRBV10-2
j_call: TRBJ1-1
clone_size: NA
cdr3_nt: TGCGCCAGCAGCGGACGGGGTGAAGCTTTCTTT
cdr3_aa: CASSGRGEAFF

d_call: TRBD1
v_call: TRBV10-1
j_call: TRBJ2-3
clone_size: NA
cdr3_nt: TGCGCCAGCAGCGAGGGACAGGGAACCACAGATACGCAGTATTTT
cdr3_aa: CASSEGQGTTDTQYF

d_call: TRBD2
v_call: TRBV28
j_call: TRBJ2-1
clone_size: NA
cdr3_nt: TGTGCCAGCTCCCCCGGGGGGGGGCCTTACAATGAGCAGTTCTTC
cdr3_aa: CASSPGGGPYNEQFF

d_call: NA
v_call: TRBV29-1
j_call: TRBJ2-4
clone_size: NA
cdr3_nt: TGCAGCGTTGAAGATCTATCGACTACCAGGGGCATTCAGTACTTC
cdr3_aa: CSVEDLSTTRGIQYF

d_call: NA
v_call: TRBV3-1/TRBV3-2
j_call: TRBJ1-4
clone_size: NA
cdr3_nt: TGTGCCAGCAGCTACCGGGCCTCGGGGGAAAAACTGTTTTTT
cdr3_aa: CASSYRASGEKLFF

d_call: NA
v_call: TRBV5-5
j_call: TRBJ2-2
clone_size: NA
cdr3_nt: TGTGCCAGCAGGTCTACCAGGTCCGGGGAGCTGTTTTTT
cdr3_aa: CASRSTRSGELFF

d_call: TRBD2
v_call: TRBV24-1
j_call: TRBJ2-7
clone_size: NA
cdr3_nt: TGTGCCACCAGTGTAAGCGGGGGACGCTACGAGCAGTACTTC
cdr3_aa: CATSVSGGRYEQYF

d_call: TRBD1
v_call: TRBV5-6
j_call: TRBJ2-7
clone_size: NA
cdr3_nt: TGTGCCAGCAGCTTGGCTGGACAGGGGGCGCGGATGTACGAGCAGTACTTC
cdr3_aa: CASSLAGQGARMYEQYF

d_call: NA
v_call: TRBV29-1
j_call: TRBJ1-1
clone_size: once
cdr3_nt: TGCAGCGCTGGCGGTGGGGCAATGAACACTGAAGCTTTCTTT
cdr3_aa: CSAGGGAMNTEAFF

d_call: TRBD1
v_call: TRBV24-1
j_call: TRBJ1-2
clone_size: NA
cdr3_nt: TGTGCCACCAGTGACTCGGGACAGGGGGCGCCTCCGGGCTATGGCTACACCTTC
cdr3_aa: CATSDSGQGAPPGYGYTF

d_call: TRBD1
v_call: TRBV18
j_call: TRBJ1-4
clone_size: NA
cdr3_nt: TGTGCCAGCTCCATGACACTAGGGACAGGTCGTAATGAAAAACTGTTTTTT
cdr3_aa: CASSMTLGTGRNEKLFF

d_call: NA
v_call: TRBV7-3
j_call: TRBJ2-2
clone_size: NA
cdr3_nt: TGTGCCAGCAGGCCGACTAGGACCACCGGGGAGCTGTTTTTT
cdr3_aa: CASRPTRTTGELFF

d_call: TRBD2
v_call: TRBV3-1/TRBV3-2
j_call: TRBJ2-1
clone_size: few
cdr3_nt: TGTGCCAGCAGCCTGGTGCTAGCGGAGGCGAATGAGCAGTTCTTC
cdr3_aa: CASSLVLAEANEQFF

d_call: TRBD1
v_call: TRBV6-5
j_call: TRBJ2-5
clone_size: NA
cdr3_nt: TGTGCCAGCAGTAAGACAGGGTATAAAGAGACCCAGTACTTC
cdr3_aa: CASSKTGYKETQYF

d_call: TRBD1
v_call: TRBV6-5
j_call: TRBJ1-5
clone_size: NA
cdr3_nt: TGTGCCAGCAGTTTCGACAGGGTTGGTGGCAATCAGCCCCAGCATTTT
cdr3_aa: CASSFDRVGGNQPQHF

d_call: NA
v_call: TRBV5-1
j_call: TRBJ2-2
clone_size: NA
cdr3_nt: TGCGCCAGCAGCTTGATTCCAGGGGCAAACACCGGGGAGCTGTTTTTT
cdr3_aa: CASSLIPGANTGELFF